Listed below are T cell receptor beta chains from one sample, sequenced in a study of blood T cell repertoires in COVID-19. Some clones are missing from TCRdb's copy, which holds only in-frame ones; the method was immunoSEQ multiplex PCR. The sample contains about 250,000 clones, over 75% of which appear only once. Sequences were obtained from PBMCs or T cells enriched from blood (not recorded which). All receptors derive from a middle-aged man who had recovered from COVID-19. CDR3s include the opening cysteine and the closing phenylalanine or tryptophan. A D gene is named only where the DNA matches it firmly. Part of the rows lack a size; the others show once, few, many or a class for expanded clones.

>NA|TRBV27|NA|TRBJ1-2
CASSPRALPHGYTF
TGTGCCAGCAGTCCCAGGGCCCTCCCCCATGGCTACACCTTC
>TRBD1|TRBV30|NA|TRBJ1-1
CAWNRGPFLACNF
TGTGCCTGGAACAGGGGGCCCTTTTTAGCGTGCAACTTT
>TRBD2|TRBV5-5|NA|TRBJ2-1
CASSGAGTRSYNEQFF
TGTGCCAGCAGCGGAGCCGGGACTAGATCCTACAATGAGCAGTTCTTC
>NA|TRBV29-1|NA|TRBJ1-2
CSVECRQGSCGYTF
TGCAGCGTTGAATGTCGGCAGGGTTCTTGTGGCTACACCTTC
>NA|TRBV27|NA|TRBJ1-5
CASSFQGYQPQHF
TGTGCCAGCTCGTTTCAGGGGTACCAGCCCCAGCATTTT
>TRBD2|TRBV3-1/TRBV3-2|NA|TRBJ2-5
CASSPSGGLQGTQYF
TGTGCCAGCAGCCCCAGCGGGGGCCTGCAGGGGACCCAGTACTTC
>NA|TRBV18|NA|TRBJ2-2
CASSPPHGNTGELFF
TGTGCCAGCTCACCACCGCACGGTAACACCGGGGAGCTGTTTTTT
>NA|TRBV10-3|once|TRBJ2-5
CAISEAMQGKTQYF
TGTGCCATCAGTGAGGCTATGCAGGGAAAGACCCAGTACTTC
>NA|TRBV11-2|NA|TRBJ2-2
CASSLVRELFF
TGTGCCAGCAGCTTAGTCAGGGAGCTGTTTTTT
>TRBD2|TRBV5-1|NA|TRBJ2-3
CASSLLAGASDTQYF
TGCGCCAGCAGCTTACTAGCGGGAGCTTCAGATACGCAGTATTTT
>NA|TRBV4-1|once|TRBJ1-2
CASSQVTVYGYTF
TGCGCCAGCAGCCAAGTGACAGTCTATGGCTACACCTTC
>TRBD2|TRBV30|once|TRBJ2-3
CAWSRLAGSTDTQYF
TGTGCCTGGAGCAGACTAGCGGGGAGCACAGATACGCAGTATTTT
>TRBD1|TRBV5-1|NA|TRBJ1-4
CASSLAPTGEAEKLFF
TGCGCCAGCAGCTTGGCCCCGACAGGGGAGGCTGAAAAACTGTTTTTT
>NA|TRBV7-2|NA|TRBJ1-2
CASSPGGVYGYTF
TGTGCCAGCAGCCCGGGGGGGGTGTATGGCTACACCTTC
>TRBD1|TRBV19|NA|TRBJ1-1
CASRQGATEAFF
TGTGCCAGTAGGCAGGGGGCAACTGAAGCTTTCTTT
>TRBD1|TRBV28|few|TRBJ2-7
CASMGDTGTGILSYEQYF
TGTGCCAGCATGGGGGATACCGGGACAGGGATTTTGTCCTACGAGCAGTACTTC
>TRBD1|TRBV27|NA|TRBJ1-2
CASRFAGGRVYGYTF
TGTGCCAGCAGATTTGCAGGGGGCAGGGTCTATGGCTACACCTTC
>TRBD1|TRBV6-5|NA|TRBJ2-1
CASSYSRTGLEQFF
TGTGCCAGCAGTTACTCCCGGACAGGGCTTGAGCAGTTCTTC
>NA|TRBV5-1|NA|TRBJ1-1
CASSSTGGTPEAFF
TGCGCCAGCAGCTCTACGGGGGGAACTCCTGAAGCTTTCTTT
>TRBD1|TRBV20-1|NA|TRBJ1-1
CSAPTGGEAFF
TGCAGTGCCCCGACAGGGGGTGAAGCTTTCTTT
>TRBD1|TRBV10-3|NA|TRBJ2-3
CAISRDSNLKDTQYF
TGTGCCATCAGTCGGGACAGTAACCTTAAAGATACGCAGTATTTT
>NA|TRBV10-3|NA|TRBJ1-6
CAISEQQEYSPLHF
TGTGCCATCAGTGAGCAACAGGAATATTCACCCCTCCACTTT
>NA|TRBV11-1|many|TRBJ2-7
CASSYLAGQGYEQYF
TGTGCCAGCAGCTACTTAGCGGGACAGGGCTACGAGCAGTACTTC
>TRBD2|TRBV10-3|once|TRBJ2-1
CATNGGASYNEQFF
TGTGCCACGAACGGGGGGGCTTCCTACAATGAGCAGTTCTTC
>TRBD1|TRBV9|few|TRBJ2-7
CASTPGGAGRLEQYF
TGTGCCAGCACCCCAGGGGGCGCGGGAAGGCTCGAGCAGTACTTC
>NA|TRBV7-3|NA|TRBJ2-3
CASSLSPLDTQYF
TGTGCCAGCAGCTTATCCCCCCTGGATACGCAGTATTTT
>TRBD2|TRBV5-4|NA|TRBJ2-5
CASTDRREGQETQYF
TGTGCCAGCACCGATAGGCGGGAGGGACAAGAGACCCAGTACTTC
>TRBD2|TRBV27|NA|TRBJ2-7
CATSRLAGGSYEQYF
TGTGCCACCTCCCGACTAGCGGGAGGGTCCTACGAGCAGTACTTC
>TRBD2|TRBV6-5|NA|TRBJ2-1
CATRTSGEYNEQFF
TGTGCCACCCGAACTAGCGGAGAATACAATGAGCAGTTCTTC
>TRBD2|TRBV6-5|few|TRBJ2-3
CASSTYAGDADTQYF
TGTGCCAGCAGTACCTACGCGGGAGACGCAGATACGCAGTATTTT
>TRBD2|TRBV27|NA|TRBJ2-7
CASGGVSYEQYF
TGTGCCAGTGGGGGGGTTTCCTACGAGCAGTACTTC
>NA|TRBV7-9|NA|TRBJ1-5
CASSLALGGFGQPQHF
TGTGCCAGCAGCTTAGCTCTGGGCGGGTTCGGTCAGCCCCAGCATTTT
>NA|TRBV30|NA|TRBJ1-5
CAWSTGTPGQPQHF
TGTGCCTGGAGTACCGGGACACCGGGTCAGCCCCAGCATTTT
>TRBD2|TRBV7-9|NA|TRBJ2-3
CASSALAGGSTDTQYF
TGTGCCAGCAGCGCTCTTGCGGGGGGGAGCACAGATACGCAGTATTTT
>TRBD2|TRBV28|NA|TRBJ2-3
CASSPIGLAGEGTDTQYF
TGTGCCAGCAGTCCCATCGGACTAGCGGGAGAGGGAACAGATACGCAGTATTTT
>NA|TRBV6-2/TRBV6-3|NA|TRBJ2-7
CASSYVAFGYF
TGTGCCAGCAGTTACGTCGCCTTCGGGTACTTC
>NA|TRBV2|once|TRBJ2-3
CASSRITDTQYF
TGTGCCAGCAGCAGGATAACAGATACGCAGTATTTT
>NA|TRBV27|NA|TRBJ1-4
CASSSMTGLNEKLFF
TGTGCCAGCAGTTCAATGACAGGCCTGAATGAAAAACTGTTTTTT
>NA|TRBV7-2|NA|TRBJ1-5
CASSFQYSNQPQHF
TGTGCCAGCAGCTTTCAGTATAGCAATCAGCCCCAGCATTTT
>NA|TRBV27|NA|TRBJ1-1
CASSFLGALRNTEAFF
TGTGCCAGCAGTTTTTTGGGGGCCCTTAGGAACACTGAAGCTTTCTTT
>TRBD1|TRBV6-5|NA|TRBJ1-1
CASRGRGRREAFF
TGTGCCAGCAGAGGCAGGGGGCGGAGGGAAGCTTTCTTT
>TRBD1|TRBV28|NA|TRBJ1-1
CASTFGTGYTEAFF
TGTGCCAGCACTTTCGGGACAGGGTACACTGAAGCTTTCTTT
>TRBD1|TRBV24-1|once|TRBJ2-2
CATSDLGQGEGGELFF
TGTGCCACCAGTGATCTCGGACAGGGGGAAGGCGGGGAGCTGTTTTTT
>NA|TRBV29-1|NA|TRBJ2-7
CSARQDEQYF
TGCAGCGCCCGACAGGACGAGCAGTACTTC
>NA|TRBV6-1|NA|TRBJ1-4
CASSEATWGRTTNEKLFF
TGTGCCAGCAGTGAAGCGACCTGGGGGCGTACAACTAATGAAAAACTGTTTTTT
>TRBD1|TRBV7-9|NA|TRBJ1-4
CASSSGTGFEKLFF
TGTGCCAGCAGCTCCGGGACAGGGTTTGAAAAACTGTTTTTT
>NA|TRBV3-1/TRBV3-2|NA|TRBJ2-1
CASSQEGLLNEQFF
TGTGCCAGCAGCCAAGAAGGACTTTTGAATGAGCAGTTCTTC
>NA|TRBV13|NA|TRBJ1-2
CASSSRGGVYGYTF
TGTGCCAGCAGCTCACGCGGGGGCGTCTATGGCTACACCTTC
>NA|TRBV2|NA|TRBJ1-2
CASFLPGLRSYGYTF
TGTGCCAGCTTTTTACCGGGACTCCGCTCCTATGGCTACACCTTC
>TRBD2|TRBV5-1|NA|TRBJ2-5
CASSTEGGGAWETQYF
TGCGCCAGCAGTACGGAAGGCGGGGGGGCCTGGGAGACCCAGTACTTC
>NA|TRBV15|NA|TRBJ1-1
CATSRDRGDGEAFF
TGTGCCACCAGCAGAGATCGGGGGGATGGTGAAGCTTTCTTT
>NA|TRBV11-3|NA|TRBJ2-7
CASSPRQDYEQYF
TGTGCCAGCAGCCCCCGACAGGACTACGAGCAGTACTTC